These 14 T cell receptor beta chains originate from one sample sequenced in a study of blood T cell repertoires in COVID-19. Sequencing used immunoSEQ multiplex PCR; TCRdb keeps in-frame clones, though not all of them. This table holds 150,000 or so clones, more than 75% found once. Specimen: peripheral blood. Receptor source: an older woman with acute or convalescent COVID-19.

A few counts support this clone. The V and J genes are TRBV2 and TRBJ2-6; maybe TRBD2 (6 bases). The CDR3 loop spans 16 amino acids. V was clipped by 5 bases and J by 4 bases, with 15 bases between them. Per the germline V gene, CDR1 is SNHLY and CDR2 is FYNNEI. The CDR3 DNA is TGTGCCAGCAGTAACACTGGGGGAGGAGGGGCCAACGTCCTGACTTTC. Translated: CASSNTGGGGANVLTF.

The chain links TRBV5-1 to TRBJ2-1, with 9 positions matching TRBD1. The length of the CDR3 is 15 residues. Germline CDR1 and CDR2: SGHRS and YFSETQ. The V gene end was trimmed by 1 base and the J gene end by 3 bases; junction bases not matched to a gene: 2. CDR3 bases: TGCGCCAGCAGCTTGACAGGGGGCTACTACAATGAGCAGTTCTTC. This encodes CASSLTGGYYNEQFF.

This clone was seen more than once but under ten times. J is TRBJ2-7 and V is TRBV11-2; 9 bases match TRBD2. The CDR3 loop spans 14 amino acids. V lost 5 bases to trimming and J lost 6 bases; unmatched junction nucleotides: 8. Germline V gene sequence: CDR1 SGHAT, CDR2 FQNNGV. In nucleotides, the CDR3 is TGTGCCAGCAGCCACACCGGGACTAGCAGCGAGCAGTACTTC. Residues: CASSHTGTSSEQYF.

The chain is built from TRBV28 and TRBJ1-2, with a tentative D call TRBD1 (5 bases). The CDR3 is 15 amino acids. The V end was cut by 2 bases, the J end by 4 bases, with 14 bases between. Germline CDR1 is MDHEN and CDR2 is SYDVKM. CDR3 region: CASSLRGRDSYGYTF. CDR3 nucleotide sequence: TGTGCCAGCAGTTTACGGGGCAGGGACTCCTATGGCTACACCTTC.

The chain joins TRBV10-1 to TRBJ2-7; TRBD1 is a possible D gene (6 bases). The length of the CDR3 is 14 residues. Germline V lookup: CDR1 WNHNN, CDR2 SYGVQD (reference sequence). V was clipped by 6 bases and J by 5 bases, with 17 bases between them. For the CDR3, the DNA is TGCGCCAGCAGCCGAAGACAGGCTGGGGACGAGCAGTACTTC. This translates into CASSRRQAGDEQYF.

This chain uses TRBV9 with TRBJ1-1; no clear D. Between the trimmed V and J ends, which lost 2 bases and 0 bases, there was a span of 5 bases. The CDR3 spans 13 residues. Germline CDR1 and CDR2: SGDLS and YYNGEE. CDR3 sequence (DNA): TGTGCCAGCAGCGTTGACATGAACACTGAAGCTTTCTTT. This codes for CASSVDMNTEAFF.

This rearrangement joins TRBV27 to TRBJ1-5; the D gene is possibly TRBD1 (5 bases). V was trimmed by 5 bases and J by 2 bases, leaving 19 bases between them. CDR3 length equals 17 residues. Germline V CDR1 and CDR2: MNHEY, SMNVEV (reference sequence). The CDR3 protein is CASSPLSGGVGNQPQHF. CDR3 bases: TGTGCCAGCAGTCCGCTCTCTGGAGGGGTAGGCAATCAGCCCCAGCATTTT.

V is TRBV5-4 and J is TRBJ1-6; 9 bases map to TRBD1. Trimming at V came to 5 bases and at J to 5 bases, leaving 5 bases not matched to a gene. CDR1 and CDR2 from the germline V gene are SGHNT and YYREEE (reference sequence). CDR3 length: 15 amino acids. Written as DNA, the CDR3 is TGTGCCAGCAGTTTCGACAGGGGGGATAATTCACCCCTCCACTTT. Translating gives CASSFDRGDNSPLHF.

The chain is built from TRBV7-6 and TRBJ1-1; D not certain. V was trimmed by 6 bases and J by 1 base, leaving 24 bases between them. The CDR3 is 18 residues long. Germline V gene data show CDR1 as SGHVS and CDR2 as FNYEAQ. CDR3 amino acids: CASRYRPGPSHSNTEAFF. Written as DNA, the CDR3 is TGTGCCAGCAGATACCGCCCTGGCCCAAGTCATTCGAACACTGAAGCTTTCTTT.

This clone was found a few times. The chain employs TRBV10-2 and TRBJ1-2; D is perhaps TRBD1 (5 bases). Germline CDR1 and CDR2: WSHSY and SAAADI. V was clipped by 4 bases and J by 8 bases, with 14 bases between them. The CDR3 is made up of 13 amino acids. CDR3 amino acids: CASSGGGGAGYTF. DNA of the CDR3: TGCGCCAGCAGTGGGGGTGGAGGGGCGGGCTACACCTTC.

V is TRBV27 and J is TRBJ2-1; 7 bases are shared with TRBD2. This CDR3 has 13 residues. The junction had 6 bases not matched to a gene; V was cut back by 6 bases and J by 7 bases. Germline V gene data show CDR1 as MNHEY and CDR2 as SMNVEV (reference sequence). CDR3 coding DNA: TGTGCCAGCAGCCTTCTAGCGGCTAATGAGCAGTTCTTC. Translating it yields CASSLLAANEQFF.

CDR3 nucleotides: TGTGCCAGCAGCTTATATCAGGGGATGAACACTGAAGCTTTCTTT. It translates to CASSLYQGMNTEAFF. The chain links TRBV7-9 to TRBJ1-1; the D gene is possibly TRBD1 (6 bases). Germline CDR1 and CDR2: SEHNR and FQNEAQ (reference sequence). There are 15 residues in the CDR3. Trimming shortened V by 2 bases and J by 0 bases, and 10 bases separated the two germline ends.

CDR3 sequence: CASMRGQRRYGYTF. In DNA form, the CDR3 reads TGTGCCAGCATGAGGGGACAGCGGCGCTATGGCTACACCTTC. The chain couples TRBV6-5 to TRBJ1-2; 7 bases align to TRBD1. Germline lookup yields CDR1 MNHEY and CDR2 SVGAGI. This CDR3 comprises 14 residues. V lost 7 bases, J lost 4 bases, and 9 bases stayed unmatched.

The V gene is TRBV30, the J gene TRBJ1-1; D remains unclear. CDR3 size: 13 residues. CDR1 and CDR2 from the germline V gene are GTSNPN and SVGIG (reference sequence). Trimming took off 0 bases at V and 4 bases at J, with 9 bases between the two ends. CDR3 region: CAWSVSPGTEAFF. The CDR3 nucleotides read TGTGCCTGGAGTGTAAGCCCGGGCACTGAAGCTTTCTTT.